This is a list of T cell receptor beta chains from one sample in a study of blood T cells in healthy people across ages. One entry per CDR3 protein, called by TCRdb with MiXCR from the 5' RACE reads. In the table there are roughly 1.9 million distinct CDR3 sequences, about two fifths of which are singletons. Sample: blood. The source is a human donor in good health. Each CDR3 is given with its conserved first and last residue. D genes are given only for firm matches. The size entry is marked missing in some rows and otherwise reads once, few, many or a size class.

d_call: -
j_call: TRBJ2-3
v_call: TRBV20-1
clone_size: few
cdr3_nt: TGCAGTGCTAGCCAGGAGTCGCACACAGATACGCAGTATTTT
cdr3_aa: CSASQESHTDTQYF

d_call: -
j_call: TRBJ2-5
v_call: TRBV29-1
clone_size: -
cdr3_nt: TGCAGCGTTGAAGATCCTAAGTTGTTGGAGACCCAGTACTTC
cdr3_aa: CSVEDPKLLETQYF

d_call: -
j_call: TRBJ1-5
v_call: TRBV12-3/TRBV12-4
clone_size: -
cdr3_nt: TGTGCCAGCACCCAGGGCCTTTGGCAGCCCCAGCATTTT
cdr3_aa: CASTQGLWQPQHF

d_call: TRBD2
j_call: TRBJ2-7
v_call: TRBV11-2
clone_size: -
cdr3_nt: TGTGCCAGCAGCTCGATAAAGGGGGGACTAGCGGCCCTAAGCTCCTACGAGCAGTACTTC
cdr3_aa: CASSSIKGGLAALSSYEQYF

d_call: -
j_call: TRBJ1-2
v_call: TRBV28
clone_size: once
cdr3_nt: TGTGCCAGCAAGCCAGGGATTTATGGCTACACCTTC
cdr3_aa: CASKPGIYGYTF

d_call: -
j_call: TRBJ1-4
v_call: TRBV2
clone_size: few
cdr3_nt: TGTGCCAGCAGTGTACAGGGAGAAAAACTGTTTTTT
cdr3_aa: CASSVQGEKLFF

d_call: -
j_call: TRBJ2-1
v_call: TRBV14
clone_size: -
cdr3_nt: TGTGCCAGCAGCCAAAGAATTGGAAATGAGCAGTTCTTC
cdr3_aa: CASSQRIGNEQFF

d_call: TRBD2
j_call: TRBJ2-4
v_call: TRBV7-2
clone_size: -
cdr3_nt: TGTGCCAGCAGCTTAGTTCCTAGCGGGGGGGCGAACATTCAGTACTTC
cdr3_aa: CASSLVPSGGANIQYF

d_call: TRBD1
j_call: TRBJ2-1
v_call: TRBV4-3
clone_size: -
cdr3_nt: TGCGCCAGCAGCCAGGACAGGGGATATGTAAATGAGCAGTTCTTC
cdr3_aa: CASSQDRGYVNEQFF

d_call: -
j_call: TRBJ2-7
v_call: TRBV6-2/TRBV6-3
clone_size: -
cdr3_nt: TGTGCCAGCAGGGTAGGGCTTCACTACGAGCAGTACTTC
cdr3_aa: CASRVGLHYEQYF

d_call: -
j_call: TRBJ2-4
v_call: TRBV12-3/TRBV12-4
clone_size: few
cdr3_nt: TGTGCCTGCCGGGACACCCGATATCAAAACATTCAGTACTTC
cdr3_aa: CACRDTRYQNIQYF

d_call: TRBD2
j_call: TRBJ2-3
v_call: TRBV12-3/TRBV12-4
clone_size: -
cdr3_nt: TGTGCCAGCAGTCGTGGCACGGGGGGGGCAGATACGCAGTATTTT
cdr3_aa: CASSRGTGGADTQYF

d_call: -
j_call: TRBJ1-1
v_call: TRBV7-2
clone_size: few
cdr3_nt: TGTGCCAGCAGCTTTTCGGGGGGCGCCACTGAAGCTTTCTTT
cdr3_aa: CASSFSGGATEAFF

d_call: -
j_call: TRBJ1-1
v_call: TRBV28
clone_size: -
cdr3_nt: TGTGCCAGCCTCGTACAGGGTACTGAAGCTTTCTTT
cdr3_aa: CASLVQGTEAFF

d_call: -
j_call: TRBJ2-5
v_call: TRBV5-4
clone_size: -
cdr3_nt: TGTGCCGGCAGCAGGGGGGCGCAAGAGACCCAGTACTTC
cdr3_aa: CAGSRGAQETQYF

d_call: -
j_call: TRBJ1-4
v_call: TRBV5-6
clone_size: few
cdr3_nt: TGTGCCAGCAGCTTGACTACAGGGACGGGAAAACTGTTTTTT
cdr3_aa: CASSLTTGTGKLFF

d_call: -
j_call: TRBJ2-2
v_call: TRBV5-1
clone_size: few
cdr3_nt: TGCGCCAGCAGCGGGACTGCAGGCGGGGAGCTGTTTTTT
cdr3_aa: CASSGTAGGELFF

d_call: -
j_call: TRBJ2-1
v_call: TRBV10-3
clone_size: -
cdr3_nt: TGTGCCATCAGTGATCGGGGAGAGAAGACCTACAATGAGCAGTTCTTC
cdr3_aa: CAISDRGEKTYNEQFF

d_call: TRBD1
j_call: TRBJ2-3
v_call: TRBV28
clone_size: -
cdr3_nt: TGTGCCAGCCAGGGGGAATTAGAAGATACGCAGTATTTT
cdr3_aa: CASQGELEDTQYF

d_call: -
j_call: TRBJ2-1
v_call: TRBV7-9
clone_size: few
cdr3_nt: TGTGCCAGCAGCACAGAAGAATCGGGCTTCAATGAGCAGTTCTTC
cdr3_aa: CASSTEESGFNEQFF

d_call: -
j_call: TRBJ2-6
v_call: TRBV4-3
clone_size: -
cdr3_nt: TGCGCCAGCAGCCAAGGAGAAGGGATCGGCGTCCTGACTTTC
cdr3_aa: CASSQGEGIGVLTF

d_call: -
j_call: TRBJ1-6
v_call: TRBV4-1
clone_size: -
cdr3_nt: TGCGCCAGCAGCCAAGATGGCCGGCCGTATTCACCCCTCCACTTT
cdr3_aa: CASSQDGRPYSPLHF

d_call: TRBD1
j_call: TRBJ1-2
v_call: TRBV12-3/TRBV12-4
clone_size: -
cdr3_nt: TGTGCCAGCAGTTCGGATGTTCGGATGGGACAGGGGGGAGATGGCTACACCTTC
cdr3_aa: CASSSDVRMGQGGDGYTF

d_call: -
j_call: TRBJ1-2
v_call: TRBV29-1
clone_size: -
cdr3_nt: TGCAGCGTCCATCAGGGTGGGGACTATGGCTACACCTTC
cdr3_aa: CSVHQGGDYGYTF

d_call: -
j_call: TRBJ1-1
v_call: TRBV6-5
clone_size: few
cdr3_nt: TGTGCCAGCAGTTACTCGAAGGCACTCATGAACACTGAAGCTTTCTTT
cdr3_aa: CASSYSKALMNTEAFF

d_call: TRBD2
j_call: TRBJ2-5
v_call: TRBV12-3/TRBV12-4
clone_size: -
cdr3_nt: TGTGCCAGCAGCCTATCCAGGGAGGGTGAGACCCAGTACTTC
cdr3_aa: CASSLSREGETQYF

d_call: -
j_call: TRBJ2-5
v_call: TRBV20-1
clone_size: -
cdr3_nt: TGCAGTGCTAGCCACCCGCTAACCAGGGAGACCCAGTACTTC
cdr3_aa: CSASHPLTRETQYF

d_call: -
j_call: TRBJ1-5
v_call: TRBV2
clone_size: -
cdr3_nt: TGTGCCAGCAGCATACCCTACCTTGTTAGGGAAACGAAGCATTTT
cdr3_aa: CASSIPYLVRETKHF

d_call: -
j_call: TRBJ1-2
v_call: TRBV5-1
clone_size: few
cdr3_nt: TGCGCCAGCAGCTTGGATACAGGGACTGTACAGGGCTACACCTTC
cdr3_aa: CASSLDTGTVQGYTF